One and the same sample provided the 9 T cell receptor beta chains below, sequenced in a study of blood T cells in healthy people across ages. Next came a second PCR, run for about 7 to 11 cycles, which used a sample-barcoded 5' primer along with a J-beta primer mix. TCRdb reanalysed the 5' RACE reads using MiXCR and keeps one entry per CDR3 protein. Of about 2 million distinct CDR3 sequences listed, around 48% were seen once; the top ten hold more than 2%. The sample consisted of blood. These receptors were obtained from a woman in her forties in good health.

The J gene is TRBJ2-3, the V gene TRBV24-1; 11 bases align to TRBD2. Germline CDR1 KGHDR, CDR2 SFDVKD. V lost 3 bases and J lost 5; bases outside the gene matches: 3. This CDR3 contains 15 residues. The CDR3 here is CATSDTSGGRDTQYF. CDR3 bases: TGTGCCACCAGTGATACTAGCGGGGGCAGAGATACGCAGTATTTT.

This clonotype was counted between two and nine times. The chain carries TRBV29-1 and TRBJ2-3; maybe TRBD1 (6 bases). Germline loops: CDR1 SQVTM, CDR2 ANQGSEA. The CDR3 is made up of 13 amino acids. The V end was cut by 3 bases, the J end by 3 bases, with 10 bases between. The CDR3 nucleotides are TGCAGCGTTGACAGGGGATATACAGATACGCAGTATTTT. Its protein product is CSVDRGYTDTQYF.

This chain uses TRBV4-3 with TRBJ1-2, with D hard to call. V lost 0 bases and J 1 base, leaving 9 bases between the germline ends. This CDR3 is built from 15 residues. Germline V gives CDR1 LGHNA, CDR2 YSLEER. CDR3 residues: CASSQEGQFNYGYTF. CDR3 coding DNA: TGCGCCAGCAGCCAAGAGGGCCAGTTTAACTATGGCTACACCTTC.

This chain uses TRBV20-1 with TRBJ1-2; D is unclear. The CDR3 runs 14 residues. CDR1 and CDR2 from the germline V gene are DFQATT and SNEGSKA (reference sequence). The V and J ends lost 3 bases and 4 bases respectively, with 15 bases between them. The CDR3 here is CSASGPVTVYGYTF. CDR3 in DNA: TGCAGTGCTAGCGGGCCGGTTACCGTCTATGGCTACACCTTC.

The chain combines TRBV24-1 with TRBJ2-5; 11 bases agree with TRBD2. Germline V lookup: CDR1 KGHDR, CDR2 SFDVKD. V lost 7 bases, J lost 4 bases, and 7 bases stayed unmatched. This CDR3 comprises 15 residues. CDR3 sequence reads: CATSIAGGRGETQYF. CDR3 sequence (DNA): TGTGCCACCAGCATAGCGGGGGGGCGTGGAGAGACCCAGTACTTC.

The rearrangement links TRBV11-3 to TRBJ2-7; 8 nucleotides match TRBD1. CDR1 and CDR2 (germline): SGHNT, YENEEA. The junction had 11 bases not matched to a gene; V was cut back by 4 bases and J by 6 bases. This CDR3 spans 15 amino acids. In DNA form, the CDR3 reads TGTGCCAGCAGCTCAGGACAGGGTAATTCTCCCGAGCAGTACTTC. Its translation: CASSSGQGNSPEQYF.

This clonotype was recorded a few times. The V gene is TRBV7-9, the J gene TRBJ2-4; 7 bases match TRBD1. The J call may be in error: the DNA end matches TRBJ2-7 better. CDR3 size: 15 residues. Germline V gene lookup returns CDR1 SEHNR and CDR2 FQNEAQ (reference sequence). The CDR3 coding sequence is TGTGCCAGCAGCTCTCGAGGGGGCAGGAACTACGAGCAGTACTTC. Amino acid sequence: CASSSRGGRNYEQYF.

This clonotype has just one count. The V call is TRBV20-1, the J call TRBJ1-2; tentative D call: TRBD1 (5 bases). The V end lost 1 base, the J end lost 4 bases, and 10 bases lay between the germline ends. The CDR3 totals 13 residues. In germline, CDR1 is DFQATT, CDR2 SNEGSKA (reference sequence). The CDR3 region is CSARVAGPYGYTF. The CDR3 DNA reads TGCAGTGCTAGAGTGGCAGGGCCCTATGGCTACACCTTC.

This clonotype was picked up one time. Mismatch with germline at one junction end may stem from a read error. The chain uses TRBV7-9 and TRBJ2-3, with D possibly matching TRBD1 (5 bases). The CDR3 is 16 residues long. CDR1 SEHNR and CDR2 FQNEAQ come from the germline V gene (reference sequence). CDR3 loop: CAGSLARQRNADTQYF. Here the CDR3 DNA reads TGTGCCGGCAGCTTAGCCCGACAGAGGAATGCAGATACGCAGTATTTT.